Each of the 31 T cell receptor beta chains below was sequenced from the same sample in a study of patients and donors after allogeneic stem cell transplantation. TCRdb passed the RT-PCR reads through MiXCR, listing each CDR3 protein once. The data show hundreds of thousands of distinct CDR3 sequences, under 20% seen once. Sequencing was performed on blood, either unsorted or a sorted T cell fraction (not recorded which). These receptors all stem from a human donor who was either an allogeneic HSCT recipient or a stem cell or donor lymphocyte infusion donor (not recorded which). It is not recorded whose cells these are; they may come from a transplant donor.

This clonotype has a handful of counts. This CDR3 reads CATSDFTSGGAGDTQYF. The CDR3 coding sequence is TGTGCCACCAGTGACTTCACTAGCGGGGGGGCCGGAGATACGCAGTATTTT. J is TRBJ2-3 and V is TRBV24-1, with 13 bases identical to TRBD2. CDR3 length: 17 residues. Germline values: CDR1 KGHDR, CDR2 SFDVKD. Trimming cost V 4 bases and J 5 bases; bases outside gene matches: 8.

This clonotype was detected only a few times. The V and J genes are TRBV9 and TRBJ2-1; 9 nucleotides align to TRBD1. The CDR3 sequence is 15 residues long. With 3 bases clipped from V and 6 bases from J, the junction kept 7 bases outside the gene matches. Germline CDR1 reads SGDLS; CDR2 reads YYNGEE. CDR3 nucleotides: TGTGCCAGCAGCGGCTCCGGGACAGGGTCCAATGAGCAGTTCTTC. Its protein is CASSGSGTGSNEQFF.

The chain has TRBV2 and TRBJ2-7, with D perhaps being TRBD1 or TRBD2 (5 bases each). The germline V and J ends were trimmed by 6 bases and 1 base, with 16 bases remaining between them. Germline values: CDR1 SNHLY, CDR2 FYNNEI. This CDR3 contains 15 residues. CDR3 in DNA: TGTGCCAGCAGGGCCAACGGGGCCGATTCCTACGAGCAGTACTTC. This encodes CASRANGADSYEQYF. The full variable domain, in which reference TRBV2 and TRBJ2-7 provide the parts outside the CDR3, is EPEVTQTPSHQVTQMGQEVILRCVPISNHLYFYWYRQILGQKVEFLVSFYNNEISEKSEIFDDQFSVERPDGSNFTLKIRSTKLEDSAMYFCASRANGADSYEQYFGPGTRLTVT.

This chain joins TRBV20-1 and TRBJ2-5; D tentatively reads TRBD1 or TRBD2 (6 bases each). The CDR3 is 16 amino acids. CDR1 is DFQATT and CDR2 is SNEGSKA in the germline V gene (reference sequence). Trimming removed 5 bases from V and 5 bases from J, with 24 bases in between. CDR3 DNA: TGCAGTGCTCCATCCCCATTAACAGGGAGGAGGGAGACCCAGTACTTC. Its protein product is CSAPSPLTGRRETQYF.

The sample holds many counts of this clonotype. This sequence joins TRBV9 and TRBJ2-1; TRBD2 matches at 7 bases. The germline gives CDR1 SGDLS, CDR2 YYNGEE. This CDR3 is 14 amino acids long. The V segment lost 0 bases and the J segment 8 bases; nucleotides outside the gene matches: 5. The CDR3 spells CASSVASSGDEQFF. In nucleotides, the CDR3 is TGTGCCAGCAGCGTAGCCTCTAGCGGAGATGAGCAGTTCTTC.

This clonotype was seen many times. This chain connects TRBV12-3 or TRBV12-4 to TRBJ2-7; TRBD2 aligns across 11 bases. Trimming took 3 bases from V and 5 from J; bases not matched to a gene: 9. The CDR3 contains 16 residues. CDR3 in amino acids: CASSLFVASGRNEQYF. CDR3 coding DNA: TGTGCCAGCAGTTTGTTCGTGGCTAGCGGGAGGAACGAGCAGTACTTC.

The J gene is TRBJ2-7, the V gene TRBV4-1; tentatively, D is TRBD1 (6 bases). There are 13 residues in the CDR3. Germline assignment: CDR1 MGHRA and CDR2 YSYEKL. V was pared by 8 bases and J by 4 bases, with 15 bases between. DNA for the CDR3: TGCGCCAGCTCGACCGGGACAAAGTACGAGCAGTACTTC. Its translation is CASSTGTKYEQYF.

The CDR3 sequence: CASSPLSSGANVLTF. DNA for the CDR3: TGTGCCAGCAGCCCGTTGAGCTCTGGGGCCAACGTCCTGACTTTC. V and J are TRBV12-3 or TRBV12-4 and TRBJ2-6, with unresolved D. Trimming shortened V by 6 bases and J by 0 bases, and 9 bases separated the two germline ends. The length of the CDR3 is 15 residues.

This clonotype was detected once. One base away lies a much larger clone, so this may be a sequencing read error. The chain is built from TRBV10-3 and TRBJ2-7, with TRBD1 matching 8 bases. V shed 10 bases and J 4 bases; nucleotides not matched to a gene: 3. Germline CDR1 reads ENHRY; CDR2 reads SYGVKD. This CDR3 comprises 11 residues. The CDR3, as DNA: TGTGCCACCAGACAGGGGTACGAGCAGTACTTC. Its translation is CATRQGYEQYF.

The CDR3 nucleotides are TGCGCCAGCAGCTTGGCGAGGACAGGGGCCTACGAGCAGTACTTC. Protein: CASSLARTGAYEQYF. This chain links TRBV5-1 with TRBJ2-7, with 9 bases matching TRBD1. The CDR3 covers 15 residues. The J segment lost 2 bases and the V segment lost 0 bases, leaving 3 bases of the junction unmatched. From germline, CDR1 is SGHRS and CDR2 YFSETQ.

The chain carries TRBV12-3 or TRBV12-4 and TRBJ2-7, with D unresolved. V lost 5 bases and J lost 9, with 14 bases in between. The CDR3 extends over 12 amino acids. The CDR3, as DNA: TGTGCCAGCAGTCACGGAATCGTAGGGCAGTACTTC. The encoded protein is CASSHGIVGQYF.

The table lists this clonotype with a few counts. The chain couples TRBV6-5 to TRBJ1-2, with D possibly TRBD1 on 6 matching bases. V lost 2 bases, J lost 3 bases, and 19 bases lay in between. The CDR3 extends over 17 amino acids. The germline CDR1 and CDR2 sequences are MNHEY and SVGAGI. CDR3 residues: CASSYAHAQGRYYGYTF. The CDR3 region has the DNA TGTGCCAGCAGTTACGCCCATGCACAGGGAAGGTACTATGGCTACACCTTC.

This clonotype was counted at least ten times. This chain links TRBV5-1 with TRBJ1-1; D remains unclear. The CDR3 has 16 amino acids. Germline loops: CDR1 SGHRS, CDR2 YFSETQ. The ends were cut back, 0 bases at V and 2 bases at J, with 14 bases in the middle. CDR3 bases: TGCGCCAGCAGCTTGGACGAGACATCCGGAAACACTGAAGCTTTCTTT. As protein: CASSLDETSGNTEAFF.

The chain employs TRBV6-5 and TRBJ2-1, with TRBD1 matching 7 bases. Germline-derived CDR1 and CDR2 are MNHEY and SVGAGI. The ends lost 0 bases at V and 0 bases at J; junction bases unmatched: 5. The CDR3 is 17 residues long. The CDR3 DNA sequence: TGTGCCAGCAGTTACTCGAGGCACAGGGGCTCCTACAATGAGCAGTTCTTC. Encoded protein: CASSYSRHRGSYNEQFF.

The genes are TRBV2 and TRBJ1-5; weak D call: TRBD1 (6 bases). The CDR3 consists of 16 residues. Trimming cost V 4 bases and J 2 bases, with 15 bases left between them. Germline V gene sequence: CDR1 SNHLY, CDR2 FYNNEI. This CDR3 reads CASSGAPGQGNQPQHF. DNA of the CDR3: TGTGCCAGCAGTGGAGCCCCGGGACAAGGCAATCAGCCCCAGCATTTT. Full variable domain (rest looked up from reference TRBV2 and TRBJ1-5): EPEVTQTPSHQVTQMGQEVILRCVPISNHLYFYWYRQILGQKVEFLVSFYNNEISEKSEIFDDQFSVERPDGSNFTLKIRSTKLEDSAMYFCASSGAPGQGNQPQHFGDGTRLSIL.

This clonotype has just a few counts. The gene calls are TRBV7-2 and TRBJ2-7; tentatively, D is TRBD1 (5 bases). This CDR3 is built from 16 residues. V was cut by 2 bases and J by 0 bases, with 14 bases left in between. Germline CDR1 and CDR2: SGHTA and FQGNSA. CDR3 nucleotides: TGTGCCAGCAGCTTATTTTCGTCAGGGATCTCCTACGAGCAGTACTTC. It encodes CASSLFSSGISYEQYF.

This clonotype has just a few counts. The chain is built from TRBV20-1 and TRBJ2-7; 11 positions match TRBD2. The CDR3 runs 15 residues. With V trimmed by 1 base and J by 0 bases, 2 bases remained unmatched. The germline CDR1 and CDR2 sequences are DFQATT and SNEGSKA (reference sequence). The CDR3 DNA sequence: TGCAGTGCTAGAGTTAGCGGGAGGGTCTCCTACGAGCAGTACTTC. Translating gives CSARVSGRVSYEQYF.

This clonotype was detected only once. The rearrangement links TRBV9 to TRBJ2-7; D tentatively fits TRBD1 or TRBD2 (5 bases each). The V end was cut by 7 bases, the J end by 0 bases, with 17 bases between. CDR1 is SGDLS, CDR2 YYNGEE, per germline. This CDR3 has 15 amino acids. This CDR3 reads CASAPGPTYSYEQYF. The CDR3 DNA follows: TGTGCCAGCGCCCCGGGACCTACTTACTCCTACGAGCAGTACTTC.

This chain connects TRBV6-5 to TRBJ1-1; D might be TRBD1 (5 bases). Germline CDR1 is MNHEY and CDR2 is SVGAGI. V lost 4 bases and J 0 bases, leaving 9 bases between the germline ends. The CDR3 consists of 14 residues. Here the CDR3 DNA reads TGTGCCAGCAGTTCCTCCAGGGTGAACACTGAAGCTTTCTTT. This gives the protein CASSSSRVNTEAFF.

This clonotype was detected a few times. The chain carries TRBV7-3 and TRBJ2-1; 7 nucleotides line up with TRBD2. The germline V gene has CDR1 SGHTA and CDR2 FQGTGA. V shed 5 bases, J shed 0 bases, and the junction held 10 bases outside the gene matches. This CDR3 has 17 residues. Here the CDR3 DNA reads TGTGCCAGCAGCCCATCCAGGGCTAGCGGCTCCTACAATGAGCAGTTCTTC. It encodes CASSPSRASGSYNEQFF.

This clonotype showed up many times. CDR3 protein: CSVEPGGYTF. As DNA, the CDR3 is TGCAGCGTTGAACCCGGGGGCTACACCTTC. The J gene is TRBJ1-2, the V gene TRBV29-1; no clear D gene. V lost 2 bases and J 8 bases, leaving 6 bases between the germline ends. The length of the CDR3 is 10 residues. Germline CDR1 SQVTM, CDR2 ANQGSEA.

The rearrangement joins TRBV7-2 to TRBJ1-6; 7 bases match TRBD1. The germline V gene encodes CDR1 SGHTA and CDR2 FQGNSA. With 6 bases clipped from V and 7 bases from J, the junction kept 9 bases outside the gene matches. The CDR3 spans 15 residues. CDR3 region: CASRLTGVMNSPLHF. In nucleotides, the CDR3 is TGTGCCAGCAGACTAACAGGGGTGATGAATTCACCCCTCCACTTT.

This clonotype was seen repeatedly, ten times or more. This chain links TRBV11-2 with TRBJ2-7; 13 nucleotides agree with TRBD2. V shed 0 bases and J 4 bases; nucleotides not matched to a gene: 3. Germline V lookup: CDR1 SGHAT, CDR2 FQNNGV. The CDR3 is 16 amino acids. The CDR3 sequence is CASSLDGLAGVYEQYF. DNA of the CDR3: TGTGCCAGCAGCTTAGATGGACTAGCGGGGGTGTACGAGCAGTACTTC.

V and J are TRBV10-3 and TRBJ2-3; 8 bases fit TRBD1. V dropped 5 bases and J dropped 2; count of bases not matched to a gene: 3. The germline CDR1 and CDR2 sequences are ENHRY and SYGVKD. The CDR3 spans 14 residues. The CDR3 reads CAISSTGVTDTQYF. Written as DNA, the CDR3 is TGTGCCATCAGTTCGACAGGGGTCACAGATACGCAGTATTTT.

This clonotype has a handful of counts. The chain is built from TRBV7-9 and TRBJ2-7; TRBD1 agrees at 9 bases. Germline CDR1 and CDR2: SEHNR and FQNEAQ (reference sequence). The CDR3 consists of 16 residues. Unmatched junction bases numbered 6, after V lost 1 base and J lost 2 bases. CDR3 region: CASSLGATGGTYEQYF. The CDR3 region has the DNA TGTGCCAGCAGCTTAGGTGCGACAGGGGGGACCTACGAGCAGTACTTC.

This clonotype was seen many times. The J gene is TRBJ2-1, the V gene TRBV7-9; tentatively, D is TRBD2 (5 bases). The CDR3 extends over 16 amino acids. CDR1 is SEHNR, CDR2 FQNEAQ, per germline (reference sequence). Between the trimmed V and J ends, which lost 7 bases and 0 bases, there was a span of 16 bases. The CDR3 region is CASTPGKQSSYNEQFF. DNA for the CDR3: TGTGCCAGCACCCCCGGGAAGCAAAGCTCCTACAATGAGCAGTTCTTC.

The rearrangement uses TRBV4-3 and TRBJ1-5, with D uncertain. V lost 3 bases and J 0 bases, leaving 12 bases between the germline ends. Germline loops: CDR1 LGHNA, CDR2 YSLEER. The CDR3 is made up of 16 amino acids. CDR3: CASSQHHSYSNQPQHF. The CDR3 coding sequence is TGCGCCAGCAGCCAGCACCACAGCTATAGCAATCAGCCCCAGCATTTT.

The genes are TRBV4-2 and TRBJ2-3; 7 bases line up with TRBD2. After removal of 0 bases from V and 4 bases from J, the junction contained 4 bases not matched to a gene. Germline V gene data show CDR1 as LGHNA and CDR2 as YNFKEQ. The CDR3 runs 15 residues. CDR3 coding DNA: TGTGCCAGCAGCCAAGAGGCGGGAGTCGCAGATACGCAGTATTTT. It is translated as CASSQEAGVADTQYF.

This clonotype was picked up a small number of times. The J gene is TRBJ2-7, the V gene TRBV29-1; perhaps TRBD1 as D (6 bases). The germline V gene has CDR1 SQVTM and CDR2 ANQGSEA. There are 15 residues in the CDR3. The germline V and J ends were trimmed by 0 bases and 1 base, with 13 bases remaining between them. CDR3 coding DNA: TGCAGCGTTGAAGAGGTCAGGGGACCTTCCTACGAGCAGTACTTC. This gives the protein CSVEEVRGPSYEQYF.

This clonotype was seen more than once but under ten times. The chain links TRBV20-1 to TRBJ2-7; maybe TRBD1 (6 bases). This CDR3 contains 14 residues. Germline lookup yields CDR1 DFQATT and CDR2 SNEGSKA (reference sequence). Trimming took 5 bases from V and 1 from J, leaving 15 bases between them. Here the CDR3 reads CSASNRVKSYEQYF. CDR3 DNA: TGCAGTGCTTCTAACAGGGTAAAGTCCTACGAGCAGTACTTC.

This chain uses TRBV2 with TRBJ2-1; 12 nucleotides match TRBD2. This CDR3 comprises 14 residues. V gave up 11 bases and J gave up 6 bases; unmatched junction bases: 8. Germline V CDR1 and CDR2: SNHLY, FYNNEI. CDR3 sequence (DNA): TGTGCCGTCACTAGCGGGGGGCCTGGCAATGAGCAGTTCTTC. Translated: CAVTSGGPGNEQFF.